This T cell receptor beta chain was sequenced in a study of blood T cells in healthy people across ages. Together with a sample-barcoded 5' primer, a J-beta primer mix was included in a second PCR lasting roughly 7 to 11 cycles. Unique molecular identifiers of 12 random nucleotides labeled each cDNA. TCRdb analysed the 5' RACE reads with MiXCR anew, one entry per CDR3 protein. The sample contains hundreds of thousands of distinct CDR3 sequences, about 45% of which appear only once. This clonotype has a handful of counts. Sequencing was carried out using blood. The TCR sequence derives from a man older than 75 in good health.

CDR3 loop: CASSPPLTGPYEQYF. DNA for the CDR3: TGTGCCAGCTCACCACCCTTGACAGGGCCCTACGAGCAGTACTTC. V is TRBV18 and J is TRBJ2-7, with TRBD1 matching 7 bases. This CDR3 has 15 amino acids. The junction had 4 bases not matched to a gene; V was cut back by 0 bases and J by 2 bases. Germline assignment: CDR1 KGHSH and CDR2 LQKENI.